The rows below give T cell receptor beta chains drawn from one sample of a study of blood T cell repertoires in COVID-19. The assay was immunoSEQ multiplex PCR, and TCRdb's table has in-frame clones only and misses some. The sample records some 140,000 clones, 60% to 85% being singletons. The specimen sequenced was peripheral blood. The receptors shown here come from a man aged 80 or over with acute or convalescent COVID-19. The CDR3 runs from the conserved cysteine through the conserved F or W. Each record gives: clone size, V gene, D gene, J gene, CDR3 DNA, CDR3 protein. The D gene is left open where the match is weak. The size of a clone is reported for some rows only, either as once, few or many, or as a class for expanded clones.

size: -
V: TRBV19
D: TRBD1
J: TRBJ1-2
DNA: TGTGCCAGTAGTATAGGGGACAGGGAATATGGCTACACCTTC
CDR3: CASSIGDREYGYTF

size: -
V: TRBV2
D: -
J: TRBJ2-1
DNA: TGTGCCAGCAGTGCTAGTTCTGGGGGGAATGAGCAGTTCTTC
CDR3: CASSASSGGNEQFF

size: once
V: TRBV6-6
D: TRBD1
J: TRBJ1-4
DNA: TGTGCCAGCAGTAACACAGGGGGGACTAATGAAAAACTGTTTTTT
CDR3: CASSNTGGTNEKLFF

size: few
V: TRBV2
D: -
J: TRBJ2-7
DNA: TGTGCCAGCTATCAGGATGCGTCAGGGGAGCAGTACTTC
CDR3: CASYQDASGEQYF

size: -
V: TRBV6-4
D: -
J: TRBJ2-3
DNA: TGTGCCAGCAGGGAGGCGGATTACCGAGATACGCAGTATTTT
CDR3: CASREADYRDTQYF

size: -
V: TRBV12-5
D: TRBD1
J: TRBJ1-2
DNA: TGTGCTAGTGGTCTCGAACCGGGACAGGGAGGAGGCTACACCTTC
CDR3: CASGLEPGQGGGYTF

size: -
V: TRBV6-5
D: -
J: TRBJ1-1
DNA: TGTGCCACCACCAGGGGCACGGGAACTGAAGCTTTCTTT
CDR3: CATTRGTGTEAFF

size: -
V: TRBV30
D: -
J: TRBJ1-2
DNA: TGTGCCTGGAGCACGGGGGTTGGGGGCTACACCTTC
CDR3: CAWSTGVGGYTF

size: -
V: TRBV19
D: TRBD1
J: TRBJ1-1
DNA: TGTGCCAGTAACGGACAGGACCTCGGAGAGGCTTTCTTT
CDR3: CASNGQDLGEAFF

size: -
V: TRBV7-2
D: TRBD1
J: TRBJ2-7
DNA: TGTGCCAGCAGCTCAGGAAGGGGGCCCTCCTACGAGCAGTACTTC
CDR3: CASSSGRGPSYEQYF

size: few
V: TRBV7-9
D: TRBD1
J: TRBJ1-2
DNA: TGTGCCAGCAGCCCCCGACAGGGAGGTGGCTACACCTTC
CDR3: CASSPRQGGGYTF

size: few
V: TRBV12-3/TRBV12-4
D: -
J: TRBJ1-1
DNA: TGTGCCAGCAGGGCCCTCCGGACATCTGAAGCTTTCTTT
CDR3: CASRALRTSEAFF

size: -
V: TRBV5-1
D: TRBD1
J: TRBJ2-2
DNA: TGCGCCAGCAGCGAGGGACAGGGGAACACCGGGGAGCTGCTTTTT
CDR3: CASSEGQGNTGELLF

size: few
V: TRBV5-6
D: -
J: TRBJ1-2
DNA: TGTGCCAGCAGCTTCGGAGATCGGGTTAACTATGGCTACACCTTC
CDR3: CASSFGDRVNYGYTF

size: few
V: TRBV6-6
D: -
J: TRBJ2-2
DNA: TGTGCCAGCAGTTGGGACTCCCCCGGGGAGCTGTTTTTT
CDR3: CASSWDSPGELFF

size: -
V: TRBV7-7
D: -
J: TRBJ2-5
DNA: TGTGCTAGCAGCTCGAGCGGGCCAGAGACCCAGTACTTC
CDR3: CASSSSGPETQYF

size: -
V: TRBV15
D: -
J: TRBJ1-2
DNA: TGTACCACCAGCAACAGGGTTGGCTACACCTTC
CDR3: CTTSNRVGYTF

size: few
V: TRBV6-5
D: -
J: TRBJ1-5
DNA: TGTGCCAGCAGCGGGAAGGGCGGGCAGCCCCAGCATTTT
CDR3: CASSGKGGQPQHF

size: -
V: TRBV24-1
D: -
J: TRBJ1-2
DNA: TGTGCCACCAGTGACCCTGGGCAGGGGAACTATGGCTACACCTTC
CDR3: CATSDPGQGNYGYTF

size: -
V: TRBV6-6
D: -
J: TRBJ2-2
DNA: TGTGCCAGCAGTCGTCCTCCGGGACAACGGGGCACCGGGGAGCTGTTTTTT
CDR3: CASSRPPGQRGTGELFF

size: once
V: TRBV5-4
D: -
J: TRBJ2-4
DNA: TGTGCCAGCAGCTCCAGGGTAGAAGCGGGCATTCAGTACTTC
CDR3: CASSSRVEAGIQYF